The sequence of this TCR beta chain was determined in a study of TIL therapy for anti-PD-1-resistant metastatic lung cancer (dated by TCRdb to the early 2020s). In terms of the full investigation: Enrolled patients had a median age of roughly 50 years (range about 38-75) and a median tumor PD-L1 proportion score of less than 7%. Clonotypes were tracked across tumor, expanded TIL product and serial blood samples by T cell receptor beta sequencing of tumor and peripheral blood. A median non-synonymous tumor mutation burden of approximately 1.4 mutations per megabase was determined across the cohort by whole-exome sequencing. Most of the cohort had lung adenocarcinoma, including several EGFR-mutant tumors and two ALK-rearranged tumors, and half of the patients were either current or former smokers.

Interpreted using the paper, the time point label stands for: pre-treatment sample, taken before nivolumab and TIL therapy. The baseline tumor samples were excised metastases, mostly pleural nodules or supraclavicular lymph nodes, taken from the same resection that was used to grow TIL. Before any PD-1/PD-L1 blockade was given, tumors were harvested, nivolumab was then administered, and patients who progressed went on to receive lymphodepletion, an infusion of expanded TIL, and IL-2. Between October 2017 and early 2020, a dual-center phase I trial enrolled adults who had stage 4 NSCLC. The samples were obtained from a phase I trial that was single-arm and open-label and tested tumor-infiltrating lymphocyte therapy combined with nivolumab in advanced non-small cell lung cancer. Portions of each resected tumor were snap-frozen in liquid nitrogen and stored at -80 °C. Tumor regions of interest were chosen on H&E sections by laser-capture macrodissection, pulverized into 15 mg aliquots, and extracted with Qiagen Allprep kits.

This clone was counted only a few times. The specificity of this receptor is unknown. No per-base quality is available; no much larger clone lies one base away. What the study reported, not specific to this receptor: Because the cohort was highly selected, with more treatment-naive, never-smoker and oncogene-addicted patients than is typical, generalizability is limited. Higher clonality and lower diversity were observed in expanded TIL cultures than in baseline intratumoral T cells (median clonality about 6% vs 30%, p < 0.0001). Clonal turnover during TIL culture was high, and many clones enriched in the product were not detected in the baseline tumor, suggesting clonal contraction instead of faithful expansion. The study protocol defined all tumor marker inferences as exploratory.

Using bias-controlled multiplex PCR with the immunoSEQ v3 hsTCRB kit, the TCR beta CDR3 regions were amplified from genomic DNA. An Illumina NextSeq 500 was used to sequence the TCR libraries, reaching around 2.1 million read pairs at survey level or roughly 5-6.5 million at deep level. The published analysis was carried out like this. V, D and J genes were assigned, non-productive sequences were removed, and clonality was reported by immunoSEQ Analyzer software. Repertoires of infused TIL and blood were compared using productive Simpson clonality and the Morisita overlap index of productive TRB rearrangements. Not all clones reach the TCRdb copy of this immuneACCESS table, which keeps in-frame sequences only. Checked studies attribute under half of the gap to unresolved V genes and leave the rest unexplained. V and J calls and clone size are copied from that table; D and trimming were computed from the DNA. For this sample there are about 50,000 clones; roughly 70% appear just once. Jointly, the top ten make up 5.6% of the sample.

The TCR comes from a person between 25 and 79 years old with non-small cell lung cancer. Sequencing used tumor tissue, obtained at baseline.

CDR3 protein: CASSEDRGLRTNEKLFF. The bases read TGTGCCAGCAGTGAAGACAGGGGGCTAAGAACTAATGAAAAACTGTTTTTT. The chain is encoded by TRBV2 joined to TRBJ1-4, with 9 bases in between that match TRBD1. Trimming takes 1 base off V and 1 base off J; junction bases not matched to a gene: 4. From cysteine to phenylalanine, the CDR3 is 17 amino acids long. Only CDR3 DNA is held: 51 bases, read in frame from base 1. The germline V gene provides CDR1 SNHLY and CDR2 FYNNEI.